This T cell receptor beta chain appears in the sequencing data of a study of T cells in Graves' hyperthyroidism and ophthalmopathy. Overall study findings and caveats: Stable hyperthyroidism was told apart from ophthalmopathy by a model built on 13 V-J features.

RNA transcripts were the template for amplifying TCR beta CDR3 regions. The TCR CDR3 first-round RT-PCR relied on the HTBI primer set. TCRdb re-called the multiplex PCR reads with MiXCR, one entry per CDR3 protein. The sample holds roughly 580,000 distinct CDR3 sequences, approximately 14% seen once. Trimming took off 4 bases at V and 5 bases at J, with 17 bases between the two ends. CDR1 SQVTM and CDR2 ANQGSEA come from the germline V gene. This CDR3 spans 14 amino acids. As for this clonotype: Its antigen is undetermined.

Sequenced: blood. The origin of this receptor is a woman in her 30s with Graves' hyperthyroidism that later progressed to Graves' ophthalmopathy. This rearrangement joins TRBV29-1 to TRBJ2-5; D remains ambiguous. Here the CDR3 reads CSVVAPDDGETQYF. CDR3 DNA: TGCAGCGTTGTAGCCCCTGACGACGGGGAGACCCAGTACTTC.